This T cell receptor beta chain is from a study of blood T cells in healthy people across ages. Whole-study results and caveats: Unsorted PBMC input precluded a conclusive naive versus antigen-experienced comparison.

V shed 11 bases and J shed 4 bases, with 20 bases lying between them. Germline V gene sequence: CDR1 SNHLY, CDR2 FYNNEI. The CDR3 is 14 amino acids. Of note for this clonotype: Antigen specificity is unknown.

The donors, all healthy, were Caucasians living in Russia, aged roughly 6 to 95. PCR was performed a second time for roughly 7 to 12 cycles using a sample-barcoded 5' primer and a J-beta primer mix. A template-switch adaptor that had 12 random nucleotides put a tag on each cDNA molecule. Each CDR3 protein gets one entry after TCRdb re-called the 5' RACE reads with MiXCR. The sample shows about 1.6 million distinct CDR3 sequences, about 31% of them seen only once. The TCR comes from a woman in her twenties or thirties in good health. The genes are TRBV2 and TRBJ1-2, with D unresolved. The sample was blood. Here the CDR3 reads CALGPSGNRYGYTF. In DNA, the CDR3 is TGTGCCCTAGGGCCCAGTGGAAACCGCTATGGCTACACCTTC.